This TCR beta chain was sequenced for a study of regulatory T cells in long-lasting Graves disease. Whole-study results and caveats: Few sampled subjects may have lowered accuracy.

Time point reported: newly diagnosed GD, antithyroid drugs for less than 3 months. PBMCs were the source of the RNA used for TCR sequencing. The CDR3 length is 15 residues. The V and J ends lost 3 bases and 2 bases, in that order; junction bases with no gene match: 3. CDR1 is SGHTA and CDR2 is FQGNSA in the germline V gene. HTBI primers from iRepertoire and Arm-PCR of CDR3 regions yielded the TCR beta libraries. Via MiXCR, TCRdb re-called the multiplex PCR reads, giving one row per CDR3 protein. The sample records about 460,000 distinct CDR3 sequences, 14% being singletons. This clonotype was seen more than once but under ten times. Its specificity is unknown. The data also belong to a second study, concerning T cells in Graves' hyperthyroidism and ophthalmopathy.

The chain uses TRBV7-2 and TRBJ2-1; 8 positions match TRBD1. The TCR sequence derives from a woman aged 50 to 65 with Graves disease. The sequencing used peripheral blood mononuclear cells (PBMCs), collected at new diagnosis, from a patient treated with antithyroid drugs. The chain's CDR3 is CASSFDRGPYNEQFF. CDR3 sequence (DNA): TGTGCCAGCAGCTTTGACAGGGGACCCTACAATGAGCAGTTCTTC.